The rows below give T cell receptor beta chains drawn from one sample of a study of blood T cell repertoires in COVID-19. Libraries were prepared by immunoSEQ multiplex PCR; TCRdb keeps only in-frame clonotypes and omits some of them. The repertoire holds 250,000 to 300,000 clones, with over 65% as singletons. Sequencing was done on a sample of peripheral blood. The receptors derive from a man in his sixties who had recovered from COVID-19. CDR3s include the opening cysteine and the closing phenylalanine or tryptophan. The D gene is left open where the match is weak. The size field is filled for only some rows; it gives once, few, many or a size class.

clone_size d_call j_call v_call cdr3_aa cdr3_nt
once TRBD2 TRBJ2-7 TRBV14 CASSLAGGQQYF TGTGCCAGCAGCCTAGCGGGCGGCCAGCAGTACTTC
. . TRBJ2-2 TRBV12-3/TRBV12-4 CASSPLGELFF TGTGCCAGCAGCCCGTTGGGGGAGCTGTTTTTT
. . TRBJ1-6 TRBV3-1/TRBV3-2 CASGPHYNSPLHF TGTGCCAGCGGCCCACACTATAATTCACCCCTCCACTTT
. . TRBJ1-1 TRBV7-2 CASSGRGGMDVNTEAFF TGTGCCAGCAGCGGGCGGGGGGGCATGGACGTGAACACTGAAGCTTTCTTT
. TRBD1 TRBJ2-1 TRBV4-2 CASSLTGTGAIHEQFF TGTGCCAGCAGCCTAACCGGGACAGGGGCCATCCATGAGCAGTTCTTC
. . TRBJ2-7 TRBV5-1 CASSPQGYEQYF TGCGCCAGCAGCCCACAGGGCTACGAGCAGTACTTC
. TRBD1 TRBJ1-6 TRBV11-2 CASSFSGQGNSPLHF TGTGCCAGCAGCTTTTCGGGACAGGGTAATTCACCCCTCCACTTT
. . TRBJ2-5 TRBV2 CANGRDIQETQYF TGTGCCAACGGACGGGACATCCAAGAGACCCAGTACTTC
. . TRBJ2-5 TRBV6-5 CASRPAPGDETQYF TGTGCCAGCAGACCCGCCCCGGGGGATGAGACCCAGTACTTC
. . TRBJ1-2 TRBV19 CASSISGSKANGYTF TGTGCCAGTAGTATCTCGGGAAGCAAAGCCAATGGCTACACCTTC
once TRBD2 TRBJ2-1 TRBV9 CASSASGGSYNEQFF TGTGCCAGCAGCGCATCGGGGGGATCCTACAATGAGCAGTTCTTC
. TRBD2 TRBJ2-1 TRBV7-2 CASSRGLAGPRNEQFF TGTGCCAGCAGCCGGGGACTAGCGGGACCGCGCAATGAGCAGTTCTTC
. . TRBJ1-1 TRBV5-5 CASSLESVSTEAFF TGTGCCAGCAGCTTGGAGTCGGTTAGCACTGAAGCTTTCTTT
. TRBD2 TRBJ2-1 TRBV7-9 CASSLLAGGLNEQFF TGTGCCAGCAGCTTACTAGCGGGAGGGCTCAATGAGCAGTTCTTC
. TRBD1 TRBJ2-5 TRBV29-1 CSGTGGVETQYF TGCAGCGGGACAGGGGGCGTTGAGACCCAGTACTTC
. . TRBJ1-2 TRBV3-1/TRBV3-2 CASSPQDSASYGYTF TGTGCCAGCAGCCCCCAGGACAGTGCGAGCTATGGCTACACCTTC
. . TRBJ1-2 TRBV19 CASTPNLGANYGYTF TGTGCCAGTACCCCTAACCTCGGGGCTAACTATGGCTACACCTTC
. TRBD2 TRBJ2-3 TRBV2 CASRNRLAGTSDTQYF TGTGCCAGCAGAAACCGACTAGCGGGTACATCAGATACGCAGTATTTT
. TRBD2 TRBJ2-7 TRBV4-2 CASSQVSGVNAYEQYF TGTGCCAGCAGCCAGGTTAGCGGGGTTAACGCCTACGAGCAGTACTTC
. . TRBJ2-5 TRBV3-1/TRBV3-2 CASSQDHSGWETQYF TGTGCCAGCAGCCAAGATCATTCAGGGTGGGAGACCCAGTACTTC
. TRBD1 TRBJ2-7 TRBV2 CASHRQGAGEQYF TGTGCCAGCCATCGACAGGGGGCAGGGGAGCAGTACTTC
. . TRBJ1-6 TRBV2 CASSVGGGRENSPLHF TGTGCCAGCAGTGTCGGCGGGGGGCGCGAGAATTCACCCCTCCACTTT
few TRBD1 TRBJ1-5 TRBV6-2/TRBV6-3 CASSSSGQVGQPQHF TGTGCCAGCAGTTCCTCAGGACAGGTCGGTCAGCCCCAGCATTTT
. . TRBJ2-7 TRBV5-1 CASSLDRPYEQYF TGCGCCAGCAGCTTAGACAGGCCCTACGAGCAGTACTTC
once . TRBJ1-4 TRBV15 CATSRDKAGANEKLFF TGTGCCACCAGCAGAGATAAGGCGGGAGCTAATGAAAAACTGTTTTTT
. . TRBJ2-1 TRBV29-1 CSVVIVSDNEQFF TGCAGCGTTGTAATCGTTTCCGACAATGAGCAGTTCTTC
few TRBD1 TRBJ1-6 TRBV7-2 CASSWTGNSPLHF TGTGCCAGCAGCTGGACAGGGAATTCACCCCTCCACTTT